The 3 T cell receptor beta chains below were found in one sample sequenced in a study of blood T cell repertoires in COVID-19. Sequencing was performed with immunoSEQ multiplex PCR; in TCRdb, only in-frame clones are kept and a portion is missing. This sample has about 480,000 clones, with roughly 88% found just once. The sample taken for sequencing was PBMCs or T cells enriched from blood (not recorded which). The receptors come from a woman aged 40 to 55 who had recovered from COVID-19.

The CDR3 loop is CASTLTGSQFATNEKLFF. CDR3 sequence (DNA): TGTGCCAGCACCTTGACGGGGTCCCAATTTGCAACTAATGAAAAACTGTTTTTT. The rearrangement joins TRBV2 to TRBJ1-4; unclear D gene. This CDR3 contains 18 residues. V lost 7 bases, J lost 0 bases, and 21 bases lay in between. Per germline, CDR1 SNHLY and CDR2 FYNNEI.

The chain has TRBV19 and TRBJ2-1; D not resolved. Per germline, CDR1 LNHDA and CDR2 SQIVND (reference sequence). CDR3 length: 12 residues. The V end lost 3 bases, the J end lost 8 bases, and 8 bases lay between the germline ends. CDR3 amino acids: CASSISRYEQFF. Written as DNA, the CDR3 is TGTGCCAGTAGTATCTCGCGCTATGAGCAGTTCTTC.

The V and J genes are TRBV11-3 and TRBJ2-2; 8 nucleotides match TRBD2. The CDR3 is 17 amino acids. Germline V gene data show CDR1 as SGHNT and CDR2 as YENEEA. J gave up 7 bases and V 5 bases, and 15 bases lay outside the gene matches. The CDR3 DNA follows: TGTGCCAGCAGCCTCGGTGGGGGTAGCGGGAAAGGCGGGGAGCTGTTTTTT. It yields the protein CASSLGGGSGKGGELFF.